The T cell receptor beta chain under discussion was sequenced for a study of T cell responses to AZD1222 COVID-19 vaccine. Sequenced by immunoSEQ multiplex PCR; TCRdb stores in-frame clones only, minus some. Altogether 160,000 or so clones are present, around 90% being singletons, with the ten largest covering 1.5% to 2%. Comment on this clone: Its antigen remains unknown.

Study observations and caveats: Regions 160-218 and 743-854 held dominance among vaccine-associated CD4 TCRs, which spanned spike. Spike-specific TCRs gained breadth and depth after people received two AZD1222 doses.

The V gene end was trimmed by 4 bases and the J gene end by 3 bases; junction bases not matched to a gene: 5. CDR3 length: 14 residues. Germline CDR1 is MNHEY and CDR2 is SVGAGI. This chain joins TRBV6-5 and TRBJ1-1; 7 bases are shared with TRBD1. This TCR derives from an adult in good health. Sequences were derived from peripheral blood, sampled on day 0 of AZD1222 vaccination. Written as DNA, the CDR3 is TGTGCCAGCAGTTCGCAGGGGGAGTACACTGAAGCTTTCTTT. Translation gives CASSSQGEYTEAFF.